This is a list of T cell receptor beta chains from one sample in a study of Ad26.COV2.S vaccination and SARS-CoV-2 variants. Measured with immunoSEQ multiplex PCR; TCRdb has only the in-frame clones, and not every one. The sample includes around 270,000 clones, roughly 89% of them seen just once. Sequencing was performed on peripheral blood, taken in a trial of Ad26.COV2.S vaccine versus placebo. These receptors came from a person between 18 and 60 years old who received the Ad26.COV2.S COVID-19 vaccine or a placebo. The CDR3 runs from the conserved cysteine through the conserved F or W. The D gene is left open where the match is weak. Clone size is not always given. Where it is, it says once, few, many or a class for expanded clones.

d_call j_call cdr3_length v_call clone_size cdr3_aa cdr3_nt
NA TRBJ2-5 14 TRBV7-2 once CASSKFSRVETQYF TGTGCCAGCAGCAAGTTTTCTAGGGTCGAGACCCAGTACTTC
TRBD2 TRBJ2-3 17 TRBV10-3 NA CAISREVSGGHSDTQYF TGTGCCATCAGTAGAGAGGTTAGCGGGGGGCACTCAGATACGCAGTATTTT
NA TRBJ1-1 13 TRBV4-3 NA CASSQDRGTEAFF TGCGCCAGCAGCCAAGACCGGGGGACTGAAGCTTTCTTT
TRBD2 TRBJ2-7 17 TRBV6-2/TRBV6-3 NA CASSSWLAGGPIHEQYF TGTGCCAGCAGTTCGTGGCTAGCGGGGGGGCCGATCCACGAGCAGTACTTC
NA TRBJ2-5 12 TRBV6-5 once CCAQYGTSSLYF TGTTGCGCCCAATACGGGACTTCGTCCCTTTACTTC
NA TRBJ1-3 13 TRBV19 NA CASSIPSGNTIYF TGTGCCAGTAGTATCCCTTCTGGAAACACCATATATTTT
NA TRBJ2-1 15 TRBV28 NA CASSLSGGAAMKQFF TGTGCCAGCAGTTTATCAGGCGGGGCCGCAATGAAGCAGTTCTTC
NA TRBJ2-1 11 TRBV10-3 NA CAISESTRRFF TGTGCCATCAGTGAGTCGACTCGTCGGTTCTTC
NA TRBJ1-5 14 TRBV30 NA CAWSGGGGNQPQHF TGTGCCTGGAGCGGAGGCGGGGGGAATCAGCCCCAGCATTTT
NA TRBJ1-3 16 TRBV15 NA CATSRPTPGSGNTIYF TGTGCCACCAGCAGGCCCACCCCCGGCTCTGGAAACACCATATATTTT
NA TRBJ2-1 11 TRBV20-1 NA CSARLGHEQFF TGCAGTGCTAGACTGGGTCATGAGCAGTTCTTC
TRBD2 TRBJ2-5 17 TRBV11-2 NA CASSLFTGTTYLETQYF TGTGCCAGCAGCTTGTTTACCGGGACTACGTATCTTGAGACCCAGTACTTC
TRBD2 TRBJ2-3 18 TRBV5-1 NA CASSSVLAGGNGTDTQYF TGCGCCAGCAGCTCGGTACTAGCGGGGGGGAACGGCACAGATACGCAGTATTTT
NA TRBJ1-1 14 TRBV5-6 NA CASSLAWGNTEAFF TGTGCCAGCAGCTTGGCCTGGGGGAACACTGAAGCTTTCTTT
NA TRBJ1-5 14 TRBV7-7 NA CASSLNRGGGPQHF TGTGCTAGCAGCTTAAATCGGGGAGGGGGGCCCCAGCATTTT
TRBD1 TRBJ1-5 14 TRBV30 NA CAWSRTGGNQPQHF TGTGCCTGGAGTAGGACAGGCGGAAATCAGCCCCAGCATTTT
NA TRBJ1-1 14 TRBV12-5 NA CASGLPSGWTEAFF TGTGCTAGTGGTTTACCGTCCGGCTGGACTGAAGCTTTCTTT
NA TRBJ1-5 22 TRBV21-1 few CASSKIIRQGPSFAFSNQPQHF TGTGCCAGCAGCAAGATAATCAGGCAGGGACCTTCATTCGCATTCAGCAATCAGCCCCAGCATTTT
NA TRBJ1-2 13 TRBV2 NA CASSQGPNYGYTF TGTGCCAGCAGTCAGGGACCTAACTATGGCTACACCTTC
NA TRBJ2-7 13 TRBV6-5 NA CASFGLGRYEQYF TGTGCCAGTTTCGGACTGGGACGCTACGAGCAGTACTTC
TRBD1 TRBJ1-5 15 TRBV4-1 once CASRSTGASNQPQHF TGCGCCAGCAGGTCGACAGGGGCCAGCAATCAGCCCCAGCATTTT
NA TRBJ1-1 16 TRBV5-1 NA CASSLELTSVGTEAFF TGCGCCAGCAGCTTGGAATTGACATCCGTAGGCACTGAAGCTTTCTTT
NA TRBJ2-7 18 TRBV18 NA CASSPAWRTGTLDYEQYF TGTGCCAGCTCGCCGGCCTGGAGAACCGGGACATTAGACTACGAGCAGTACTTC
TRBD1 TRBJ1-1 16 TRBV7-8 NA CASSSRTGWGATEAFF TGTGCCAGCAGCTCAAGGACAGGGTGGGGGGCCACTGAAGCTTTCTTT
NA TRBJ1-1 13 TRBV27 NA CASRQQPNTEAFF TGTGCCAGCAGACAACAGCCGAACACTGAAGCTTTCTTT
NA TRBJ1-5 13 TRBV6-5 NA CASSYRSGQPQHF TGTGCCAGCAGTTACCGCAGCGGTCAGCCCCAGCATTTT
NA TRBJ1-2 13 TRBV27 once CASSSERVYGYTF TGTGCCAGCAGCTCAGAGAGGGTTTATGGCTACACCTTC
TRBD2 TRBJ2-2 18 TRBV19 NA CASSIGRRLAGYTGELFF TGTGCCAGTAGTATAGGTAGAAGACTAGCGGGTTACACCGGGGAGCTGTTTTTT
TRBD2 TRBJ2-3 18 TRBV12-5 NA CASGLVPATSGRAHTQYF TGTGCTAGTGGTTTGGTACCCGCAACTAGCGGGAGGGCCCATACGCAGTATTTT
NA TRBJ2-7 12 TRBV5-1 NA CASSSPGYEQYF TGCGCCAGCAGCTCCCCCGGTTACGAGCAGTACTTC